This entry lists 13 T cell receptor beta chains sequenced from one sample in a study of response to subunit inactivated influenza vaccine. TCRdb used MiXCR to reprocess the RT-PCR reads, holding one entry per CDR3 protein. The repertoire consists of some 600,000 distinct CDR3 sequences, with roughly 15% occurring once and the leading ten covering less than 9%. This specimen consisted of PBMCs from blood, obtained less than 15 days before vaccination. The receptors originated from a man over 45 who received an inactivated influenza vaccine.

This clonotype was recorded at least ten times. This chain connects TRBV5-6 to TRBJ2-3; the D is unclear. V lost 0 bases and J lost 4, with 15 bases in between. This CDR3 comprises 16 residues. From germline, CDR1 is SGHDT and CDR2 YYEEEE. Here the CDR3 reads CASSLDLMVGSDTQYF. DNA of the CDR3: TGTGCCAGCAGCTTGGATCTCATGGTAGGGTCAGATACGCAGTATTTT.

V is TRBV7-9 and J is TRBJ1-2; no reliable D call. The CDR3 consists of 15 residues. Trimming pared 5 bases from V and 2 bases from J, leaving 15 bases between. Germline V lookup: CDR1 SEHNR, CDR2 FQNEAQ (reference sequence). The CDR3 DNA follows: TGTGCCAGCAGCATCGTGGTCGGCCGCAACTATGGCTACACCTTC. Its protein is CASSIVVGRNYGYTF.

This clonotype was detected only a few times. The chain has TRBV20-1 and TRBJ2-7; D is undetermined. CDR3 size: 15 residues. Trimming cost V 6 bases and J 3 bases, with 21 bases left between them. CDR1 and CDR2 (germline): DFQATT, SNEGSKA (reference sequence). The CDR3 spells CSAAGAERKIYEQYF. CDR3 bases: TGCAGTGCCGCCGGCGCAGAGAGAAAAATCTACGAGCAGTACTTC.

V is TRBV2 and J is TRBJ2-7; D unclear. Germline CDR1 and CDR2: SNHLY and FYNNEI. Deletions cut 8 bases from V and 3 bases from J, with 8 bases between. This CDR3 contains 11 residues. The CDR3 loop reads CASGWHYEQYF. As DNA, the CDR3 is TGTGCCAGCGGGTGGCACTACGAGCAGTACTTC.

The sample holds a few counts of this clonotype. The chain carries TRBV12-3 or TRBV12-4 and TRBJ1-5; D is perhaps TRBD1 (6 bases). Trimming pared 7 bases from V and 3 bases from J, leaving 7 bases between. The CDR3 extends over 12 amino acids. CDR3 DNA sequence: TGTGCCAGCAACAGGGACAATCAGCCCCAGCATTTT. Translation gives CASNRDNQPQHF.

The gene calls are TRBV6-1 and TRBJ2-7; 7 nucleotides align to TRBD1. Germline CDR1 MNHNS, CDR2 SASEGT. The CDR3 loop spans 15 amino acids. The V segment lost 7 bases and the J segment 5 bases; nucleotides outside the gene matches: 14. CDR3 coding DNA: TGTGCCAGCACCAGGACAGGTCTCGGGAAGGACGAGCAGTACTTC. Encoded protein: CASTRTGLGKDEQYF.

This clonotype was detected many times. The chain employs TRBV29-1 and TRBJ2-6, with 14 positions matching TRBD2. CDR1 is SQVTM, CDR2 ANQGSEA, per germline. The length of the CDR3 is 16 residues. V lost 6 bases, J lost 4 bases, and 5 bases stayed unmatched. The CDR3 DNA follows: TGCAGCGTGGCGGGACTAGCGGGGGCCGGGGCCAACGTCCTGACTTTC. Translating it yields CSVAGLAGAGANVLTF.

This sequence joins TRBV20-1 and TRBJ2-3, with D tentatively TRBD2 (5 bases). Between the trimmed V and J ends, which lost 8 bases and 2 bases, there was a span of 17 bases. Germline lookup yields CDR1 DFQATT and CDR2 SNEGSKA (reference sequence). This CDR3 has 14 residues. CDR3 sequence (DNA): TGCAGTCCTCCAAGCTCCGGGAACACAGATACGCAGTATTTT. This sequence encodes CSPPSSGNTDTQYF.

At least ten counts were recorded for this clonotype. The CDR3 sequence is CASSQETGYGYTF. CDR3 DNA sequence: TGTGCCAGCAGCCAAGAGACAGGGTATGGCTACACCTTC. The chain links TRBV4-2 to TRBJ1-2; 7 nucleotides match TRBD1. Germline CDR1 is LGHNA and CDR2 is YNFKEQ. CDR3 length equals 13 residues. Trimming at V came to 0 bases and at J to 5 bases, leaving 0 bases not matched to a gene.

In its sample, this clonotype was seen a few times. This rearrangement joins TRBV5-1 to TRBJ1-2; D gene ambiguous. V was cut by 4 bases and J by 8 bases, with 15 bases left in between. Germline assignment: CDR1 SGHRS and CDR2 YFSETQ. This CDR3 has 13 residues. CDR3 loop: CASSPAGQEGYTF. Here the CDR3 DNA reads TGCGCCAGCAGCCCGGCCGGGCAGGAAGGCTACACCTTC.

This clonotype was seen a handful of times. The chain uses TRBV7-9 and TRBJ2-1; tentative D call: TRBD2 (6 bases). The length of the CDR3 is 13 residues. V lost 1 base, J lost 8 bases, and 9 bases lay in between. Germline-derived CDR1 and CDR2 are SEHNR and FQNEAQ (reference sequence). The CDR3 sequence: CASSLVVADEQFF. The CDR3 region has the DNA TGTGCCAGCAGCTTAGTGGTAGCGGATGAGCAGTTCTTC. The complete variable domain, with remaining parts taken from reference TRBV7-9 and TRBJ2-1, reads DTGVSQNPRHKITKRGQNVTFRCDPISEHNRLYWYRQTLGQGPEFLTYFQNEAQLEKSRLLSDRFSAERPKGSFSTLEIQRTEQGDSAMYLCASSLVVADEQFFGPGTRLTVL.

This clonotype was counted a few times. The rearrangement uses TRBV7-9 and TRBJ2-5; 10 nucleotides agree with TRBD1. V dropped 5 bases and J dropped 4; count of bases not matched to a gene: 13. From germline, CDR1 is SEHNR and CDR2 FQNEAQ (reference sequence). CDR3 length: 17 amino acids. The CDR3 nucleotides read TGTGCCAGCAGCCCACTCCCCGGGACAGGGGACGGAGAGACCCAGTACTTC. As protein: CASSPLPGTGDGETQYF.

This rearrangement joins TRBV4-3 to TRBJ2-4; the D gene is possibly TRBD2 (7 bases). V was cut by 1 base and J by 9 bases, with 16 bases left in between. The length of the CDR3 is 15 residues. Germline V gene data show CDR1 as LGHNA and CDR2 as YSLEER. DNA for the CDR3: TGCGCCAGCAGCCAAGGGAGGGGGGGCCGGAGCATTCAGTACTTC. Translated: CASSQGRGGRSIQYF.